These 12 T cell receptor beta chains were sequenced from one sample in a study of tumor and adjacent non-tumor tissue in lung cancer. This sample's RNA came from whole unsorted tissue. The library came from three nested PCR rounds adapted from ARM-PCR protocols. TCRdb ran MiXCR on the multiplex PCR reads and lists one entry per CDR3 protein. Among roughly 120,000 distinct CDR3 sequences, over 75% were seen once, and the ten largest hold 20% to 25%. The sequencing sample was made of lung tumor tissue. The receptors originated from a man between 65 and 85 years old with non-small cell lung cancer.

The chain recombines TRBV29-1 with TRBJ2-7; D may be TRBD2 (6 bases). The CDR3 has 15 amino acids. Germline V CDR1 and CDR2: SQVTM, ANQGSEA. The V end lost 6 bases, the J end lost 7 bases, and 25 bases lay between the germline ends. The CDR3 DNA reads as TGCAGCGTGTTGTATTCTTTTGGGGACTTTTATGAGCAGTACTTC. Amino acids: CSVLYSFGDFYEQYF.

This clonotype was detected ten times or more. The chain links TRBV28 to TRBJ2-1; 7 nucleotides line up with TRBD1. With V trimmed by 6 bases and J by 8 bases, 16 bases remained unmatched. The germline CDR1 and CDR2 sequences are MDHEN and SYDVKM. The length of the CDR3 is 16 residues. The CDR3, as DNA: TGTGCCAGCAGACCTTGGGGACAGTCGAGTGGGGATGAGCAGTTCTTC. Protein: CASRPWGQSSGDEQFF.

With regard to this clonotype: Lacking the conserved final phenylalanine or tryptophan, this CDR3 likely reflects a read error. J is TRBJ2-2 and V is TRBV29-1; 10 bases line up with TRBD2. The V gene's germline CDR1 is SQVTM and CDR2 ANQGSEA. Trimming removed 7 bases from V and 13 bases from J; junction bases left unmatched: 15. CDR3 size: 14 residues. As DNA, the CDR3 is TGCAGCGCTGACGTAGCGGGGGGCACCGGAGGGCTGTTTATT. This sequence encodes CSADVAGGTGGLFI.

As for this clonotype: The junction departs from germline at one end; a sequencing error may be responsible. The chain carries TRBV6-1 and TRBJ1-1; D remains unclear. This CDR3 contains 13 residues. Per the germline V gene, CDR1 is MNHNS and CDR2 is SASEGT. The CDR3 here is CVSRRNEYTEVFF. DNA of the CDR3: TGTGTCAGTAGAAGGAACGAGTACACTGAAGTTTTCTTT.

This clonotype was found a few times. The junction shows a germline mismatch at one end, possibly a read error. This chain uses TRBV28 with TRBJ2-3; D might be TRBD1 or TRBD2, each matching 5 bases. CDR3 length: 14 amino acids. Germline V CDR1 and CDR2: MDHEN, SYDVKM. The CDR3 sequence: CTSSSRDRTDTQYF. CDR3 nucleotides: TGTACCAGCAGTTCTCGGGACCGAACAGATACGCAGTATTTT.

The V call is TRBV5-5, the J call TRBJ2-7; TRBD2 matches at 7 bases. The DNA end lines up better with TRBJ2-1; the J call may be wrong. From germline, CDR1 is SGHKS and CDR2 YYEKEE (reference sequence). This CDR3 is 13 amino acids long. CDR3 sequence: CASQSVGGNEQFF. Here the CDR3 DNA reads TGTGCCAGCCAAAGCGTGGGGGGGAACGAGCAGTTCTTC.

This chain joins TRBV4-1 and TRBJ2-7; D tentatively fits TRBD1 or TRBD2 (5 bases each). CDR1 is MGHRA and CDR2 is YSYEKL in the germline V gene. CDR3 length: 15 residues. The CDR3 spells CTGSHLGDRTYEQYF. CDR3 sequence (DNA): TGCACCGGCAGCCACCTGGGAGACAGAACCTACGAGCAGTACTTC.

CDR3 sequence reads: CASRHAKGLDTDTQYF. The DNA of the CDR3 is TGTGCCAGCAGGCATGCGAAGGGACTAGACACAGATACGCAGTATTTT. The V call is TRBV28, the J call TRBJ2-3; 8 bases line up with TRBD2. The CDR3 extends over 16 amino acids. V was pared by 6 bases and J by 2 bases, with 10 bases of the junction left unmatched. CDR1 is MDHEN and CDR2 is SYDVKM in the germline V gene.

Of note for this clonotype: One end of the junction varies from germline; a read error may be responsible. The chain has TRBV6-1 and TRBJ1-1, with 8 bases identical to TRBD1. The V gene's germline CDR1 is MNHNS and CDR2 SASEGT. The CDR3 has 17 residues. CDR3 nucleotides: TGTGTCAGCAGTGAACTGCGGCCAGGGGGCAGGAACACTGAAGCCTTCTTT. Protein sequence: CVSSELRPGGRNTEAFF.

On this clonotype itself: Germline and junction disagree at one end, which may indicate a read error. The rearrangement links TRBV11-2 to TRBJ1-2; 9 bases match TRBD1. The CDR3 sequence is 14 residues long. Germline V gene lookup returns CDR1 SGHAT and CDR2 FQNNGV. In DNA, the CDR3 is TGTGCCAGTATCCCGACAGGGGGTACCTATGGCTACACTTTC. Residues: CASIPTGGTYGYTF. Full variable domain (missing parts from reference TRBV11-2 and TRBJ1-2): EAGVAQSPRYKIIEKRQSVAFWCNPISGHATLYWYQQILGQGPKLLIQFQNNGVVDDSQLPKDRFSAERLKGVDSTLKIQPAKLEDSAVYLCASIPTGGTYGYTFGSGTRLTVV.

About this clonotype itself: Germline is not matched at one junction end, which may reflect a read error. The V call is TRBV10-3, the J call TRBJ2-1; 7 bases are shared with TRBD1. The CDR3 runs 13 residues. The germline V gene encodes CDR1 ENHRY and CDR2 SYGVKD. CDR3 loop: CASRDSYYNEQFF. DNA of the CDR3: TGTGCCAGCCGGGACAGCTACTACAATGAACAGTTCTTC.

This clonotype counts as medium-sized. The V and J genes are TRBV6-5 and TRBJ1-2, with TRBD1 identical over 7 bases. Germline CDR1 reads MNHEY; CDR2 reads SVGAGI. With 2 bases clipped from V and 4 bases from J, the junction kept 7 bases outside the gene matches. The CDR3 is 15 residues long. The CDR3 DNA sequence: TGTGCCAGCAGTTACCGGACAGAGGGGGCCTATGGCTACACCTTC. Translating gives CASSYRTEGAYGYTF.